Listed below are T cell receptor beta chains from one sample, sequenced in a study of blood T cells in healthy people across ages. TCRdb redid the calling of the 5' RACE reads with MiXCR, one entry per CDR3 protein. The sample lists roughly 1,300,000 distinct CDR3 sequences, 45% to 70% occurring once. Sequencing was performed on blood. The receptors derive from a man younger than 30 in good health. CDR3s include the opening cysteine and the closing phenylalanine or tryptophan. The D gene is left open where the match is weak. The size field is filled for only some rows; it gives once, few, many or a size class.

J gene: TRBJ2-1; V gene: TRBV27; clone size: .; D gene: .; CDR3 DNA: TGTGCCAGCAGTTTATCAGGACGCCGACAGTACAATGAGCAGTTCTTC; CDR3 protein: CASSLSGRRQYNEQFF
J gene: TRBJ2-7; V gene: TRBV6-5; clone size: .; D gene: .; CDR3 DNA: TGTGCCAGCAGCGGGGACTGGCCCTACGAGCAGTACTTC; CDR3 protein: CASSGDWPYEQYF
J gene: TRBJ2-3; V gene: TRBV6-1; clone size: many; D gene: .; CDR3 DNA: TGTGCCAGCAGTGAATTTGCACAGGGGGGGACAGATACGCAGTATTTT; CDR3 protein: CASSEFAQGGTDTQYF
J gene: TRBJ2-4; V gene: TRBV12-5; clone size: few; D gene: .; CDR3 DNA: TGTGCTAGTGGTTTCTGTCAGCTTGCTATTCAGTACTTC; CDR3 protein: CASGFCQLAIQYF
J gene: TRBJ1-5; V gene: TRBV2; clone size: .; D gene: .; CDR3 DNA: TGTGCCAGCACAGGGCATGATGGTCAGCCCCAGCATTTT; CDR3 protein: CASTGHDGQPQHF
J gene: TRBJ1-5; V gene: TRBV20-1; clone size: once; D gene: .; CDR3 DNA: TGCAGTGCTAGCCAGCGTACACCGGGGGAGTATAGCAATCAGCCCCAGCATTTT; CDR3 protein: CSASQRTPGEYSNQPQHF
J gene: TRBJ1-4; V gene: TRBV9; clone size: .; D gene: .; CDR3 DNA: TGTGCCAGCAGCGTTTCTGGATGGGGGGAAAAACTGTTTTTT; CDR3 protein: CASSVSGWGEKLFF
J gene: TRBJ2-3; V gene: TRBV29-1; clone size: .; D gene: TRBD1; CDR3 DNA: TGCAGCACAACCGGGACAGGGGGCCCAGATACGCGGTATTTT; CDR3 protein: CSTTGTGGPDTRYF
J gene: TRBJ2-3; V gene: TRBV28; clone size: .; D gene: .; CDR3 DNA: TGTGCCAGCGGCGGGAACACAGATACGCAGTATTTT; CDR3 protein: CASGGNTDTQYF
J gene: TRBJ2-7; V gene: TRBV4-1; clone size: .; D gene: .; CDR3 DNA: TGCGCCAGCAGCCAAGATCCGCCGACAGTGACCTACGAGCAGTACTTC; CDR3 protein: CASSQDPPTVTYEQYF
J gene: TRBJ2-7; V gene: TRBV7-2; clone size: few; D gene: .; CDR3 DNA: TGTGCCAGCAGCCATCCCCGCCCACCCTACGAGCAGTACTTC; CDR3 protein: CASSHPRPPYEQYF
J gene: TRBJ2-1; V gene: TRBV7-9; clone size: .; D gene: .; CDR3 DNA: TGTGCCAGCTCACCTACCAGCTGGTACCAAGAGACCCAGTTCTTC; CDR3 protein: CASSPTSWYQETQFF
J gene: TRBJ2-3; V gene: TRBV27; clone size: .; D gene: .; CDR3 DNA: TGTGCCAGCAGACCGGCCTACAAAGATACGCAGTATTTT; CDR3 protein: CASRPAYKDTQYF
J gene: TRBJ2-3; V gene: TRBV24-1; clone size: .; D gene: TRBD1; CDR3 DNA: TGTGCCACCAGTGAACCCACCTGGACAGGGGGCGCAGATACGCAGTATTTT; CDR3 protein: CATSEPTWTGGADTQYF
J gene: TRBJ2-2; V gene: TRBV6-2/TRBV6-3; clone size: .; D gene: .; CDR3 DNA: TGTGCCAGCAGTGGCAGCCTCCGTAGCACCGGGGAGCTGTTTTTT; CDR3 protein: CASSGSLRSTGELFF
J gene: TRBJ2-7; V gene: TRBV4-2; clone size: .; D gene: TRBD2; CDR3 DNA: TGTGCCAGCAGCCAAAGGGCGGGGGGTTTGTACGAGCAGTACTTC; CDR3 protein: CASSQRAGGLYEQYF
J gene: TRBJ2-3; V gene: TRBV4-1; clone size: .; D gene: TRBD2; CDR3 DNA: TGCGCCAGCTCCGGGACTAGCGGACCGAGCACAGATACGCAGTATTTT; CDR3 protein: CASSGTSGPSTDTQYF
J gene: TRBJ2-4; V gene: TRBV28; clone size: few; D gene: TRBD1; CDR3 DNA: TGTGCCAGCAGCACCGGGACAGATTTAGCCAAAAACATTCAGTACTTC; CDR3 protein: CASSTGTDLAKNIQYF
J gene: TRBJ2-3; V gene: TRBV9; clone size: .; D gene: .; CDR3 DNA: TGTGCCAGCAGCGTAGAGGACTACCCAGCAGATACGCAGTATTTT; CDR3 protein: CASSVEDYPADTQYF
J gene: TRBJ2-1; V gene: TRBV11-2; clone size: .; D gene: .; CDR3 DNA: TGTGCCAGCAGCTCCCAGGTTGGGGGGGAGCAGTTCTTC; CDR3 protein: CASSSQVGGEQFF
J gene: TRBJ1-6; V gene: TRBV2; clone size: .; D gene: .; CDR3 DNA: TGTGCCAGCAAAGGTTCAGCCAATAATTCACCCCTCCACTTT; CDR3 protein: CASKGSANNSPLHF
J gene: TRBJ1-2; V gene: TRBV29-1; clone size: .; D gene: .; CDR3 DNA: TGCAGCTCCCCGGACAAAGGCTATGGCTACACCTTC; CDR3 protein: CSSPDKGYGYTF
J gene: TRBJ2-7; V gene: TRBV15; clone size: .; D gene: .; CDR3 DNA: TGTGCCACCAGCAGGGCTCCGATCGGGAAAGACTCGCTCGAGCAGTACTTC; CDR3 protein: CATSRAPIGKDSLEQYF
J gene: TRBJ2-3; V gene: TRBV5-1; clone size: .; D gene: TRBD2; CDR3 DNA: TGCGCCAGCAGCTCACTAGCGGGAGTGGGCACAGATACGCAGTATTTT; CDR3 protein: CASSSLAGVGTDTQYF
J gene: TRBJ2-1; V gene: TRBV29-1; clone size: .; D gene: .; CDR3 DNA: TGCAGCGTTGAAAATCGGGGGCCCTCCTACAATGAGCAGTTCTTC; CDR3 protein: CSVENRGPSYNEQFF
J gene: TRBJ1-1; V gene: TRBV2; clone size: .; D gene: .; CDR3 DNA: TGTGCCAGCAGTCCCGGGCTCACAAGGGGAGCTTTCTTT; CDR3 protein: CASSPGLTRGAFF
J gene: TRBJ2-1; V gene: TRBV29-1; clone size: .; D gene: TRBD1; CDR3 DNA: TGCAGCGTTGAAGTCACCGGGACAGTTGACAATGAGCAGTTCTTC; CDR3 protein: CSVEVTGTVDNEQFF
J gene: TRBJ1-2; V gene: TRBV6-6; clone size: .; D gene: TRBD1; CDR3 DNA: TGTGCCAGCAGTTACCCGGGACAGCCTTATGGCTACACCTTC; CDR3 protein: CASSYPGQPYGYTF
J gene: TRBJ2-1; V gene: TRBV12-3/TRBV12-4; clone size: .; D gene: TRBD1; CDR3 DNA: TGTGCCAGCAGCCATATGAGGCAGGGGGCGAGTATATATGAGCAGTTCTTC; CDR3 protein: CASSHMRQGASIYEQFF
J gene: TRBJ2-7; V gene: TRBV29-1; clone size: .; D gene: TRBD2; CDR3 DNA: TGCAGCGTTGAAGAGGGCGGGAGCCCCTACGAGCAGTACTTC; CDR3 protein: CSVEEGGSPYEQYF
J gene: TRBJ1-5; V gene: TRBV12-3/TRBV12-4; clone size: few; D gene: TRBD1; CDR3 DNA: TGTGCCAGCAGTTGGGGGACAGGGCTTAGTCAGCCCCAGCATTTT; CDR3 protein: CASSWGTGLSQPQHF
J gene: TRBJ2-3; V gene: TRBV7-2; clone size: .; D gene: TRBD2; CDR3 DNA: TGTGCCAGCAGCCCCCGGGGACTAGCGGGGGAAAACACAGATACGCAGTATTTT; CDR3 protein: CASSPRGLAGENTDTQYF
J gene: TRBJ1-4; V gene: TRBV7-6; clone size: .; D gene: .; CDR3 DNA: TGTGCCAGCAGCCTACCCTACAGGGATCGAACTAATGAAAAACTGTTTTTT; CDR3 protein: CASSLPYRDRTNEKLFF
J gene: TRBJ2-5; V gene: TRBV29-1; clone size: .; D gene: TRBD1; CDR3 DNA: TGCAGCGTTGATAGGATGCGACAGGGGACGGATGAGCAGTACTTC; CDR3 protein: CSVDRMRQGTDEQYF
J gene: TRBJ1-1; V gene: TRBV29-1; clone size: few; D gene: .; CDR3 DNA: TGCAGCGTACCCCTCTTCGAACACGAAGCTTTCTTT; CDR3 protein: CSVPLFEHEAFF
J gene: TRBJ2-5; V gene: TRBV4-1; clone size: .; D gene: TRBD1; CDR3 DNA: TGCGCCAGCAGCCAAGCCGAACAGGGGGCTTTGGAGACCCAGTACTTC; CDR3 protein: CASSQAEQGALETQYF
J gene: TRBJ2-5; V gene: TRBV5-1; clone size: .; D gene: .; CDR3 DNA: TGCGCCAGCAGCTTGGACGCGGGACTGGAGACCCAGTACTTC; CDR3 protein: CASSLDAGLETQYF
J gene: TRBJ1-5; V gene: TRBV9; clone size: .; D gene: .; CDR3 DNA: TGTGCCAGCAGCGTAGGGCGAGGGCCTAATCAGCCCCAGCATTTT; CDR3 protein: CASSVGRGPNQPQHF
J gene: TRBJ2-3; V gene: TRBV7-2; clone size: .; D gene: TRBD2; CDR3 DNA: TGTGCCAGCAGCTTAGGATCTAGCGGGGGGCGTGCAGATACGCAGTATTTT; CDR3 protein: CASSLGSSGGRADTQYF
J gene: TRBJ2-5; V gene: TRBV18; clone size: once; D gene: TRBD1; CDR3 DNA: TGTGCCAGCGCAGGGGGCCAAAAAGAGACCCAGTACTTC; CDR3 protein: CASAGGQKETQYF
J gene: TRBJ2-1; V gene: TRBV29-1; clone size: few; D gene: TRBD2; CDR3 DNA: TGCAGCGTGGATGGTGCGGGGGAAGATAATGAGCAGTTCTTC; CDR3 protein: CSVDGAGEDNEQFF
J gene: TRBJ1-2; V gene: TRBV11-2; clone size: .; D gene: TRBD1; CDR3 DNA: TGTGCCAGCAGCGAAGGCCTAACAGGGGACTATGGCTACACCTTC; CDR3 protein: CASSEGLTGDYGYTF
J gene: TRBJ2-7; V gene: TRBV12-3/TRBV12-4; clone size: few; D gene: TRBD1; CDR3 DNA: TGTGCCAGCAGCTCACCCTCGGGGACAGGGCAACACGAGCAGTACTTC; CDR3 protein: CASSSPSGTGQHEQYF
J gene: TRBJ1-6; V gene: TRBV6-6; clone size: few; D gene: .; CDR3 DNA: TGTGCCAGCAGTCCCCTGCCGGTCGATTCACCCCTCCACTTT; CDR3 protein: CASSPLPVDSPLHF
J gene: TRBJ1-5; V gene: TRBV20-1; clone size: .; D gene: .; CDR3 DNA: TGCAGTGCTAGGGGCACGGACAATCAGCCCCAGCATTTT; CDR3 protein: CSARGTDNQPQHF
J gene: TRBJ1-2; V gene: TRBV25-1; clone size: .; D gene: TRBD1; CDR3 DNA: TGTGCCAGCAGTGAATTGGGACAGGGGGCGTTCCATGGCTACACCTTC; CDR3 protein: CASSELGQGAFHGYTF
J gene: TRBJ1-4; V gene: TRBV20-1; clone size: .; D gene: .; CDR3 DNA: TGCAGTGCCCGGGGGGGGTGGGGTTCCAGTGAAAAACTGTTTTTT; CDR3 protein: CSARGGWGSSEKLFF
J gene: TRBJ2-5; V gene: TRBV12-3/TRBV12-4; clone size: .; D gene: .; CDR3 DNA: TGTGCCAGCAGTTTACTACAACAAGAGACCCAGTACTTC; CDR3 protein: CASSLLQQETQYF
J gene: TRBJ2-5; V gene: TRBV4-3; clone size: few; D gene: TRBD2; CDR3 DNA: TGCGCCAGCAGCCAAGATAGATTAGCGGGGGGGGAGACCCAGTACTTC; CDR3 protein: CASSQDRLAGGETQYF
J gene: TRBJ2-7; V gene: TRBV25-1; clone size: .; D gene: .; CDR3 DNA: TGTGCCAGCAGGTCGAGGTACGAGCAGTACTTC; CDR3 protein: CASRSRYEQYF
J gene: TRBJ2-3; V gene: TRBV20-1; clone size: few; D gene: .; CDR3 DNA: TGCAGCCCAAAGAGCGGGTGGGGCACAGATACGCAGTATTTT; CDR3 protein: CSPKSGWGTDTQYF
J gene: TRBJ1-6; V gene: TRBV6-5; clone size: few; D gene: .; CDR3 DNA: TGTGCCAGCAGCCCGGGGGGTAAAGCCCTCCACTTT; CDR3 protein: CASSPGGKALHF
J gene: TRBJ2-3; V gene: TRBV7-9; clone size: .; D gene: .; CDR3 DNA: TGTGCCAGCAGCTCCATCCTCACTAGTTCCCCAGATACGCAGTATTTT; CDR3 protein: CASSSILTSSPDTQYF
J gene: TRBJ1-1; V gene: TRBV6-5; clone size: .; D gene: TRBD1; CDR3 DNA: TGTGCCAGCAGTTACCCAACGACAGGGCCGAACACTGAAGCTTTCTTT; CDR3 protein: CASSYPTTGPNTEAFF
J gene: TRBJ2-5; V gene: TRBV6-5; clone size: .; D gene: .; CDR3 DNA: TGTGCCAGCAGCCCACCACAAGGAGAGGACGGGGAGACCCAGTACTTC; CDR3 protein: CASSPPQGEDGETQYF